The 22 T cell receptor beta chains below all came from one sample that was sequenced in a study of T cell responses to AZD1222 COVID-19 vaccine. Profiled with immunoSEQ multiplex PCR; TCRdb holds only in-frame clones, not every one. The table includes about 46,000 clones, roughly 89% detected once. Material: peripheral blood, obtained 28 days after the second AZD1222 dose. The receptors were gathered from an adult who received the AZD1222 COVID-19 vaccine.

The chain carries TRBV6-6 and TRBJ1-6; 9 bases align to TRBD1. This CDR3 comprises 14 residues. V lost 2 bases, J lost 8 bases, and 1 base stayed unmatched. Germline V CDR1 and CDR2: MNHNY, SVGAGI (reference sequence). CDR3 in amino acids: CASSYRDRDSPLHF. The CDR3 DNA reads TGTGCCAGCAGTTACCGGGACAGGGATTCACCCCTCCACTTT.

This chain connects TRBV4-3 to TRBJ2-6; the D gene is possibly TRBD1 (6 bases). Trimming removed 3 bases at V and 1 base at J, with 7 bases between. Germline CDR1 and CDR2: LGHNA and YSLEER. The CDR3 has 15 residues. The chain's CDR3 is CASSHTGSGANVLTF. As DNA, the CDR3 is TGCGCCAGCAGCCATACAGGGTCTGGGGCCAACGTCCTGACTTTC.

The V gene is TRBV6-5, the J gene TRBJ1-3; D possibly corresponds to TRBD1 (5 bases). The V end lost 1 base, the J end lost 3 bases, and 10 bases lay between the germline ends. The CDR3 covers 15 residues. From germline, CDR1 is MNHEY and CDR2 SVGAGI. CDR3 sequence: CASSYFQGYGNTIYF. The CDR3 bases are TGTGCCAGCAGTTACTTCCAGGGATATGGAAACACCATATATTTT.

The chain has TRBV29-1 and TRBJ2-1; no clear D gene. Germline V gene data show CDR1 as SQVTM and CDR2 as ANQGSEA. The CDR3 is 15 amino acids. Trimming left V 4 bases short and J 0 bases short, with 13 bases between. The CDR3 spells CSVVSYRASYNEQFF. The CDR3 DNA reads TGCAGCGTTGTTAGTTACCGGGCCTCCTACAATGAGCAGTTCTTC.

V gene TRBV19 combines with J gene TRBJ2-2; D might be TRBD2 (5 bases). Trimming took off 7 bases at V and 4 bases at J, with 19 bases between the two ends. The CDR3 has 16 amino acids. Germline V gives CDR1 LNHDA, CDR2 SQIVND (reference sequence). CDR3 residues: CASTQVWRAGTGELFF. The CDR3 region has the DNA TGTGCCAGTACCCAAGTATGGCGGGCCGGCACCGGGGAGCTGTTTTTT.

V is TRBV11-2 and J is TRBJ2-1, with 10 bases identical to TRBD2. Per germline, CDR1 SGHAT and CDR2 FQNNGV. The CDR3 totals 16 residues. V trimming: 5 bases; J trimming: 6 bases; junction bases outside the gene matches: 10. The CDR3 DNA sequence: TGTGCCAGCAGCCCTAGCGGGCTAGCGGGAGTCAATGAGCAGTTCTTC. It encodes CASSPSGLAGVNEQFF.

V is TRBV6-5 and J is TRBJ2-1; no clear D. Between the trimmed V and J ends, which lost 2 bases and 9 bases, there was a span of 8 bases. The CDR3 contains 12 residues. From germline, CDR1 is MNHEY and CDR2 SVGAGI. The CDR3 sequence is CASSYQTGEQFF. CDR3 DNA: TGTGCCAGCAGTTACCAAACGGGTGAGCAGTTCTTC.

The J gene is TRBJ2-3, the V gene TRBV10-2, with TRBD2 identical over 8 bases. The V and J ends lost 6 bases and 4 bases, in that order; junction bases with no gene match: 9. Looked up from germline, CDR1 is WSHSY and CDR2 is SAAADI. The CDR3 length is 15 residues. CDR3 amino acids: CASSSGAGVADTQYF. In nucleotides, the CDR3 is TGCGCCAGCAGCTCGGGAGCGGGAGTGGCAGATACGCAGTATTTT.

V gene TRBV5-5 combines with J gene TRBJ2-1; 8 nucleotides line up with TRBD2. The CDR3 is made up of 15 amino acids. Unmatched junction bases numbered 14, after V lost 8 bases and J lost 7 bases. Germline-derived CDR1 and CDR2 are SGHKS and YYEKEE (reference sequence). CDR3 sequence: CASRLLSGGMNEQFF. CDR3 in DNA: TGTGCCAGTCGCTTGCTTTCGGGGGGGATGAATGAGCAGTTCTTC.

This clone appeared a single time. The chain couples TRBV5-1 to TRBJ2-1; 7 bases are shared with TRBD2. The CDR3 is 14 residues long. Germline V gene lookup returns CDR1 SGHRS and CDR2 YFSETQ. Trimming took 5 bases from V and 1 from J; bases not matched to a gene: 3. DNA of the CDR3: TGCGCCAGCAGTGTTAGCGGGTCCTACAATGAGCAGTTCTTC. Protein: CASSVSGSYNEQFF. The variable domain in full, completed from reference TRBV5-1 and TRBJ2-1, reads KAGVTQTPRYLIKTRGQQVTLSCSPISGHRSVSWYQQTPGQGLQFLFEYFSETQRNKGNFPGRFSGRQFSNSRSEMNVSTLELGDSALYLCASSVSGSYNEQFFGPGTRLTVL.

The chain links TRBV21-1 to TRBJ1-5; the table's D gene call, TRBD1, was not cross checked with the DNA. TRBV21-1 is noted as a pseudogene. This CDR3 is 17 amino acids long. The CDR3 nucleotides read TGTGCCAGCAGCACGGACAGGGGGCAGGGGGGCAATCAGCCCCAGCATTTT. This translates into CASSTDRGQGGNQPQHF.

The V and J genes are TRBV5-1 and TRBJ1-4; unclear D gene. Trimming stripped 0 bases from V and 5 bases from J, with 14 bases between. The CDR3 totals 16 residues. Germline CDR1 reads SGHRS; CDR2 reads YFSETQ. CDR3 sequence: CASSLGPSGENEKLFF. The CDR3 DNA sequence: TGCGCCAGCAGCTTGGGCCCCTCAGGTGAAAATGAAAAACTGTTTTTT.

This clone turned up a few times. V usage is TRBV7-8 and J usage is TRBJ2-7, with TRBD1 matching 7 bases. Losses at the gene ends were 5 bases for V and 4 bases for J; bases not matched to a gene: 11. The CDR3 contains 15 residues. CDR1 and CDR2 (germline): SGHVS, FQNEAQ. CDR3 protein: CASSTGQVGEYEQYF. CDR3 nucleotide sequence: TGTGCCAGCAGCACAGGACAGGTTGGGGAATACGAGCAGTACTTC.

For the CDR3, the DNA is TGCGCCAGCAGCCTCAGCGATACTAGCGGGAGGGCAGATACGCAGTATTTT. This codes for CASSLSDTSGRADTQYF. J is TRBJ2-3 and V is TRBV5-1; 13 bases map to TRBD2. Germline loops: CDR1 SGHRS, CDR2 YFSETQ. V was pared by 4 bases and J by 4 bases, with 9 bases of the junction left unmatched. This CDR3 spans 17 amino acids.

The chain uses TRBV29-1 and TRBJ2-3; possibly TRBD2 for D (5 bases). CDR3 length equals 12 residues. Germline CDR1 SQVTM, CDR2 ANQGSEA. Deletions cut 8 bases from V and 1 base from J, with 10 bases between. The CDR3 DNA sequence: TGCAGCTCCCTGGAGGGCACAGATACGCAGTATTTT. Its protein product is CSSLEGTDTQYF.

The chain recombines TRBV6-5 with TRBJ2-1; no definite D call. CDR1 and CDR2 (germline): MNHEY, SVGAGI. The CDR3 loop spans 15 amino acids. Trimming shortened V by 3 bases and J by 2 bases, and 11 bases separated the two germline ends. The CDR3: CASSYRLDPYNEQFF. DNA of the CDR3: TGTGCCAGCAGTTATCGCCTAGACCCCTACAATGAGCAGTTCTTC.

The V and J genes are TRBV4-1 and TRBJ1-2; 9 nucleotides agree with TRBD1. CDR3 size: 15 residues. The junction had 8 bases not matched to a gene; V was cut back by 0 bases and J by 9 bases. Germline V lookup: CDR1 MGHRA, CDR2 YSYEKL. CDR3 sequence (DNA): TGCGCCAGCAGCCAAGATAGGACAGGGGATTCGAGCTACACCTTC. It is translated as CASSQDRTGDSSYTF.

The V call is TRBV2, the J call TRBJ1-2, with D possibly TRBD1 on 5 matching bases. This CDR3 contains 14 residues. The germline V and J ends were trimmed by 5 bases and 6 bases, with 16 bases remaining between them. Germline lookup yields CDR1 SNHLY and CDR2 FYNNEI. The CDR3 loop reads CASSPQGGANGYTF. CDR3 nucleotides: TGTGCCAGCAGTCCTCAAGGAGGGGCAAATGGCTACACCTTC.

This rearrangement joins TRBV19 to TRBJ1-3, with unresolved D. V shed 3 bases and J shed 0 bases, with 15 bases lying between them. CDR1 and CDR2 from the germline V gene are LNHDA and SQIVND (reference sequence). CDR3 size: 17 residues. The CDR3 nucleotides are TGTGCCAGTAGTATGCGGCGGCAGGCTCCCTCTGGAAACACCATATATTTT. Protein sequence: CASSMRRQAPSGNTIYF.

The chain has TRBV5-1 and TRBJ2-2; 8 bases match TRBD1. This CDR3 spans 16 amino acids. Per the germline V gene, CDR1 is SGHRS and CDR2 is YFSETQ. V dropped 6 bases and J dropped 1; count of bases not matched to a gene: 8. The CDR3 nucleotides are TGCGCCAGCACCCACGCCGGGACAGGGAACACCGGGGAGCTGTTTTTT. This encodes CASTHAGTGNTGELFF.

Here the CDR3 DNA reads TGTGCCTGGAGGGAGGACAGACATCAGCCCCAGCATTTT. It specifies CAWREDRHQPQHF. J is TRBJ1-5 and V is TRBV30; tentatively, D is TRBD1 (6 bases). This CDR3 has 13 amino acids. V was trimmed by 3 bases and J by 5 bases, leaving 11 bases between them. Per the germline V gene, CDR1 is GTSNPN and CDR2 is SVGIG (reference sequence).

The V gene is TRBV7-8, the J gene TRBJ1-6; D possibly corresponds to TRBD1 (5 bases). The CDR3 runs 17 residues. V lost 5 bases to trimming and J lost 6 bases, with 20 bases between them. Germline assignment: CDR1 SGHVS and CDR2 FQNEAQ. The DNA for the CDR3 is TGTGCCAGCAGCCATCCCCGGGGGGGGAAAAGTAATTCACCCCTCCACTTT. Translating gives CASSHPRGGKSNSPLHF.